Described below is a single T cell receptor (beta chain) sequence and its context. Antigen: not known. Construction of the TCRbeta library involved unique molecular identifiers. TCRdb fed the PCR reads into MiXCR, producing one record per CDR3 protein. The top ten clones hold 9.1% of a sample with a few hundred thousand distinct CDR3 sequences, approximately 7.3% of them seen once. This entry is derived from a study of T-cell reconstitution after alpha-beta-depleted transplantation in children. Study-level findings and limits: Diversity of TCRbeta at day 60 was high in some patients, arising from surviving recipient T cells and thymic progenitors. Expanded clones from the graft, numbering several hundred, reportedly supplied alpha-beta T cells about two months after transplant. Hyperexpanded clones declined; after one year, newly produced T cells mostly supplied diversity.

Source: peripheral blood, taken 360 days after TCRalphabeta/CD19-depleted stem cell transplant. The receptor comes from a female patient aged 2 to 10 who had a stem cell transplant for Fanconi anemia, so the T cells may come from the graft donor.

The CDR3 bases are TGTGCCAGTAATTCCGGGACAGGTTTATACGAGCAGTACTTC. Its protein is CASNSGTGLYEQYF. The chain has TRBV19 and TRBJ2-7, with 8 bases that match TRBD1. CDR3 size: 14 residues. V shed 7 bases and J 4 bases; nucleotides not matched to a gene: 9. Germline CDR1 is LNHDA and CDR2 is SQIVND (reference sequence).